This entry lists 20 T cell receptor beta chains sequenced from one sample in a study of T-cell reconstitution after alpha-beta-depleted transplantation in children (TCRdb year 2016). Libraries were built with PCR. Sequencing relied on an Illumina HiSeq 2500. To normalize quantification of the TCRbeta repertoire, the TCR libraries were built with molecular barcoding that relied on unique molecular identifiers. TCRdb applied fastp at Q25 and MiXCR to the public reads, then kept only in-frame beta chains. All rows with the same CDR3 protein become a single entry with the most common DNA and genes. The sample table holds more than 75,000 distinct CDR3 sequences, of which about 22% were seen once. The top ten clonotypes cover 20% to 25% of the sample. This sample's treatment or condition label indicates: allogeneic hematopoietic cell transplantation with graft depleted of TCRalphabeta T cells and CD19 B cells.

Sequencing used PBMCs, obtained before TCRalphabeta/CD19-depleted stem cell transplant. All receptors derive from a boy between 2 and 10 years old with acute lymphoblastic leukemia, due to receive a stem cell transplant.

The chain uses TRBV11-2 and TRBJ2-5; 14 bases are shared with TRBD2. Losses at the gene ends were 7 bases for V and 0 bases for J; bases not matched to a gene: 10. This CDR3 spans 18 amino acids. Per the germline V gene, CDR1 is SGHAT and CDR2 is FQNNGV. The CDR3 DNA reads TGTGCCAGCACCACAGGGACTAGCGGGAGTGGAAACCAAGAGACCCAGTACTTC. Residues: CASTTGTSGSGNQETQYF. Combining the CDR3 with reference TRBV11-2 and TRBJ2-5 gives the whole variable domain EAGVAQSPRYKIIEKRQSVAFWCNPISGHATLYWYQQILGQGPKLLIQFQNNGVVDDSQLPKDRFSAERLKGVDSTLKIQPAKLEDSAVYLCASTTGTSGSGNQETQYFGPGTRLLVL.

In this sample, this clonotype turned up a few times. V and J are TRBV7-2 and TRBJ1-2; TRBD1 aligns across 8 bases. V gave up 2 bases and J gave up 8 bases; unmatched junction bases: 7. The CDR3 sequence is 14 residues long. Germline V gives CDR1 SGHTA, CDR2 FQGNSA. The CDR3, as DNA: TGTGCCAGCAGCTTAAGGACAGGGCACGGCGGCTACACCTTC. Protein: CASSLRTGHGGYTF.

V gene TRBV7-2 combines with J gene TRBJ2-2; D is uncertain. Germline V lookup: CDR1 SGHTA, CDR2 FQGNSA. This CDR3 region has 15 residues. V lost 3 bases to trimming and J lost 2 bases, with 10 bases between them. Here the CDR3 DNA reads TGTGCCAGCAGCTTTAGTAGCAGTAACACCGGGGAGCTGTTTTTT. The encoded protein is CASSFSSSNTGELFF.

The chain carries TRBV7-9 and TRBJ2-5, with 7 bases lining up with TRBD2. The CDR3 runs to 14 residues. Germline V gives CDR1 SEHNR, CDR2 FQNEAQ (reference sequence). V shed 4 bases, J shed 2 bases, and the junction held 4 bases outside the gene matches. The CDR3 loop reads CASSSGGHQETQYF. CDR3 coding DNA: TGTGCCAGCAGCTCGGGAGGCCATCAAGAGACCCAGTACTTC.

This clonotype was seen only a few times. The chain recombines TRBV12-3 or TRBV12-4 with TRBJ2-7; D gene unclear. The CDR3 extends over 14 amino acids. V shed 0 bases and J shed 0 bases, with 6 bases lying between them. The CDR3 region is CASSLASNSYEQYF. In DNA form, the CDR3 reads TGTGCCAGCAGTTTAGCCAGTAACTCCTACGAGCAGTACTTC.

This chain's CDR3 is CASSFRGTDTQYF. CDR3 nucleotides: TGTGCCAGCAGTTTCAGGGGCACAGATACGCAGTATTTT. The chain recombines TRBV9 with TRBJ2-3, with D possibly being TRBD1 (5 bases). CDR3 size: 13 residues. Germline loops: CDR1 SGDLS, CDR2 YYNGEE. V lost 5 bases to trimming and J lost 1 base, with 8 bases between them.

This sequence joins TRBV11-2 and TRBJ1-4; maybe TRBD1 (5 bases). The V gene's germline CDR1 is SGHAT and CDR2 FQNNGV. The V end lost 0 bases, the J end lost 0 bases, and 5 bases lay between the germline ends. The CDR3 runs to 15 residues. CDR3 sequence: CASSLDRATNEKLFF. CDR3 DNA: TGTGCCAGCAGCTTAGACAGGGCAACTAATGAAAAACTGTTTTTT. Full variable domain (missing parts from reference TRBV11-2 and TRBJ1-4): EAGVAQSPRYKIIEKRQSVAFWCNPISGHATLYWYQQILGQGPKLLIQFQNNGVVDDSQLPKDRFSAERLKGVDSTLKIQPAKLEDSAVYLCASSLDRATNEKLFFGSGTQLSVL.

Only one count was recorded for this clonotype. At one of its ends the junction is not consistent with the germline gene, which may arise from a read error. The genes are TRBV29-1 and TRBJ2-2; D perhaps matches TRBD2 (6 bases). CDR1 is SQVTM and CDR2 is ANQGSEA in the germline V gene. The CDR3 is 14 amino acids. The CDR3 protein is CSGSGGVNTGKLFF. The CDR3 DNA reads as TGCAGCGGTAGCGGAGGTGTGAACACCGGGAAGCTGTTTTTT.

The chain joins TRBV28 to TRBJ2-3; unclear D gene. The CDR3 spans 12 residues. Germline V gene data show CDR1 as MDHEN and CDR2 as SYDVKM. V was trimmed by 5 bases and J by 1 base, leaving 4 bases between them. CDR3 in amino acids: CASSTRTDTQYF. DNA for the CDR3: TGTGCCAGCAGTACTCGCACAGATACGCAGTATTTT.

The rearrangement joins TRBV6-2 or TRBV6-3 to TRBJ1-1, with TRBD1 matching 9 bases. V shed 7 bases and J 3 bases; nucleotides not matched to a gene: 3. CDR3 size: 13 residues. Looked up from germline, CDR1 is MNHEY and CDR2 is SVGEGT. The CDR3 reads CASTNRGHTEAFF. In DNA, the CDR3 is TGTGCCAGCACGAACAGGGGGCACACTGAAGCTTTCTTT.

This clonotype was recorded many times. The chain combines TRBV4-3 with TRBJ2-1, with TRBD2 matching 10 bases. There are 15 residues in the CDR3. J was trimmed by 8 bases and V by 1 base; bases with no gene match: 5. Germline CDR1 and CDR2: LGHNA and YSLEER. The DNA for the CDR3 is TGCGCCAGCAGCCAAGCTAGCGGGAGTATCTATGAGCAGTTCTTC. Translated: CASSQASGSIYEQFF.

This clonotype was recorded a few times. The chain links TRBV3-1 to TRBJ2-1, with D perhaps TRBD2 (6 bases). Germline V gene data show CDR1 as LGHDT and CDR2 as YNNKEL (reference sequence). There are 15 residues in the CDR3. Trimming left V 4 bases short and J 0 bases short, with 10 bases between. In DNA, the CDR3 is TGTGCCAGCAGCCCGGACGGGAGCTCCTACAATGAGCAGTTCTTC. Encoded protein: CASSPDGSSYNEQFF.

The rearrangement uses TRBV5-1 and TRBJ1-2; D not resolved. The ends were cut back, 1 base at V and 6 bases at J, with 7 bases in the middle. Germline V CDR1 and CDR2: SGHRS, YFSETQ. The CDR3 is 12 amino acids. The DNA for the CDR3 is TGCGCCAGCAGCTTGAAAGGGCATGGCTACACCTTC. This sequence encodes CASSLKGHGYTF.

This chain joins TRBV20-1 and TRBJ2-5; TRBD2 matches at 7 bases. V trimming: 4 bases; J trimming: 1 base; junction bases outside the gene matches: 3. The CDR3 is 13 amino acids. In germline, CDR1 is DFQATT, CDR2 SNEGSKA (reference sequence). DNA of the CDR3: TGCAGTGCTACCCGGACTAGCCAAGAGACCCAGTACTTC. Protein sequence: CSATRTSQETQYF.

This clonotype was observed a few times. CDR3 bases: TGTGCCAGCAGCCACCCCAAGACTAGCGGAGTCACAGATACGCAGTATTTT. This gives the protein CASSHPKTSGVTDTQYF. The chain recombines TRBV14 with TRBJ2-3; TRBD2 matches at 9 bases. The trim removed 3 bases at V and 2 bases at J, leaving 9 bases unmatched. This CDR3 has 17 amino acids. Germline CDR1 and CDR2: SGHDN and FVKESK.

The table lists this clonotype with a few counts. The chain joins TRBV21-1 to TRBJ2-3; TRBD2, as called in the table, went unchecked against the DNA. TRBV21-1 is termed a pseudogene. The CDR3 has 12 amino acids. CDR3 in amino acids: CASSKLADTQYF. CDR3 sequence (DNA): TGTGCCAGCAGCAAGCTAGCGGATACGCAGTATTTT.

In this sample, this clonotype turned up a few times. The rearrangement uses TRBV20-1 and TRBJ2-4, with D possibly matching TRBD2 (6 bases). Germline lookup yields CDR1 DFQATT and CDR2 SNEGSKA (reference sequence). Trimming cost V 3 bases and J 4 bases, with 19 bases left between them. This CDR3 region has 16 residues. The CDR3: CSASRRRAVLKNIQYF. The DNA of the CDR3 is TGCAGTGCTAGCCGGCGGAGGGCCGTTTTGAAAAACATTCAGTACTTC.

The rearrangement joins TRBV28 to TRBJ1-2, with a weak D call TRBD1 (5 bases). CDR3 length: 13 residues. Trimming cost V 3 bases and J 2 bases, with 7 bases left between them. The germline gives CDR1 MDHEN, CDR2 SYDVKM. The CDR3 region is CASSFRQNYGYTF. The CDR3 nucleotides are TGTGCCAGCAGTTTCCGACAGAACTATGGCTACACCTTC.

The sample holds a few counts of this clonotype. The chain recombines TRBV7-7 with TRBJ2-3; no clear D gene. CDR1 is SSHAT, CDR2 FNYEAQ, per germline (reference sequence). The CDR3 length is 14 residues. Trimming took 5 bases from V and 4 from J, leaving 13 bases between them. In DNA form, the CDR3 reads TGTGCCAGCAGCCCAACCAAATTCGCAGATACGCAGTATTTT. It yields the protein CASSPTKFADTQYF.

This clonotype was seen more than once but under ten times. V gene TRBV20-1 combines with J gene TRBJ1-1; 7 bases are shared with TRBD1. From germline, CDR1 is DFQATT and CDR2 SNEGSKA (reference sequence). The CDR3 runs 14 residues. Trimming cost V 3 bases and J 3 bases; bases outside gene matches: 7. CDR3 nucleotides: TGCAGTGCTAGGGACGGCAGGGGGGACACTGAAGCTTTCTTT. Translation: CSARDGRGDTEAFF.